The present T cell receptor beta chain was sequenced within a study of T-cell memory formation after mild COVID-19. TCRdb fed the 5' RACE reads into MiXCR, producing one record per CDR3 protein. The repertoire holds about 35,000 distinct CDR3 sequences, under 25% seen once, with about 1.5% in the top ten. CDR1 is SQVTM, CDR2 ANQGSEA, per germline. CDR3 length: 13 amino acids. Trimming left V 5 bases short and J 4 bases short, with 15 bases between. In its sample, this clonotype was seen many times. The sequence was obtained from an adult who had mild COVID-19 (a few samples of this study predate the infection). Cell type and time point are not known. The sequenced sample was PBMCs or a T cell subset sorted from them (not recorded which). This chain joins TRBV29-1 and TRBJ2-7, with a possible D match to TRBD1 (6 bases). CDR3 sequence (DNA): TGCAGCGTTAGCCTATGGGACACGTACGAGCAGTACTTC. Its protein is CSVSLWDTYEQYF.